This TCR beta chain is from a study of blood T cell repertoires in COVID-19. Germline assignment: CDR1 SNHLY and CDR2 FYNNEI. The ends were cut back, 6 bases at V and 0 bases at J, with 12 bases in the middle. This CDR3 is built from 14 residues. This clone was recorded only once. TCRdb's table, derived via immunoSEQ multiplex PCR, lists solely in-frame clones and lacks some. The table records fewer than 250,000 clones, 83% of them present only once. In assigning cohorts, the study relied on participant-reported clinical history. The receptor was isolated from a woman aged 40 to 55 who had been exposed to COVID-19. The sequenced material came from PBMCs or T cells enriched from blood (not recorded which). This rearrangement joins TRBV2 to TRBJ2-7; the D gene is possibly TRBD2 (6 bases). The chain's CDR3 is CASRGGRLSYEQYF. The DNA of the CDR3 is TGTGCCAGCAGGGGGGGTCGACTCTCCTACGAGCAGTACTTC. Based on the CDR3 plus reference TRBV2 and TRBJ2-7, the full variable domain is EPEVTQTPSHQVTQMGQEVILRCVPISNHLYFYWYRQILGQKVEFLVSFYNNEISEKSEIFDDQFSVERPDGSNFTLKIRSTKLEDSAMYFCASRGGRLSYEQYFGPGTRLTVT.